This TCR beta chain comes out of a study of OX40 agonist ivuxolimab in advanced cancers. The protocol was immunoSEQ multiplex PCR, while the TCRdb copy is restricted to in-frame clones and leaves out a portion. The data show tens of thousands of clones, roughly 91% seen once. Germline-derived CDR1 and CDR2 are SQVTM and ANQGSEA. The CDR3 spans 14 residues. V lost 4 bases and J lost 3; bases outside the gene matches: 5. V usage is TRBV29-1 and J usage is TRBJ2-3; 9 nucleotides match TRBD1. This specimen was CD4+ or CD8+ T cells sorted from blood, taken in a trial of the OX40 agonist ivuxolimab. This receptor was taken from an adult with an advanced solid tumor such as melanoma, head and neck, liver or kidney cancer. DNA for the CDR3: TGCAGCGTTGGGGGACAGGGAGTTACAGATACGCAGTATTTT. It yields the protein CSVGGQGVTDTQYF.